This TCR beta chain was sequenced in a study of CD8 T cells in Susac syndrome. Note on this clonotype: Its antigen is not identified.

Study findings and constraints: TCR sequencing and HLA analysis covered a relatively small number of individuals.

Random hexamers were used to reverse transcribe the RNA input (about 0.45 to 1 ug). Multiplex PCR with immunoSEQ amplified the TCR beta CDR3 across 54 Vbeta and 13 Jbeta. TCRdb processed the immunoSEQ multiplex PCR reads anew with MiXCR; each CDR3 protein has one entry. The sample shows about 160,000 distinct CDR3 sequences, about 94% of them seen only once. Controls were healthy donors (matched for age and sex). TEMRA cells were FACS-enriched, with CD8+ and CD4+ T cells isolated negatively. Trimming removed 7 bases from V and 5 bases from J; junction bases left unmatched: 5. CDR1 and CDR2 (germline): ENHRY, SYGVKD. The CDR3 has 13 amino acids.

This TCR was recovered from a human donor in good health. This chain uses TRBV10-3 with TRBJ2-3; 8 nucleotides align to TRBD1. Material: CD4+ T cells from PBMCs. DNA for the CDR3: TGTGCCATCAACAGGGGGTCGAGAGATACGCAGTATTTT. Protein: CAINRGSRDTQYF.